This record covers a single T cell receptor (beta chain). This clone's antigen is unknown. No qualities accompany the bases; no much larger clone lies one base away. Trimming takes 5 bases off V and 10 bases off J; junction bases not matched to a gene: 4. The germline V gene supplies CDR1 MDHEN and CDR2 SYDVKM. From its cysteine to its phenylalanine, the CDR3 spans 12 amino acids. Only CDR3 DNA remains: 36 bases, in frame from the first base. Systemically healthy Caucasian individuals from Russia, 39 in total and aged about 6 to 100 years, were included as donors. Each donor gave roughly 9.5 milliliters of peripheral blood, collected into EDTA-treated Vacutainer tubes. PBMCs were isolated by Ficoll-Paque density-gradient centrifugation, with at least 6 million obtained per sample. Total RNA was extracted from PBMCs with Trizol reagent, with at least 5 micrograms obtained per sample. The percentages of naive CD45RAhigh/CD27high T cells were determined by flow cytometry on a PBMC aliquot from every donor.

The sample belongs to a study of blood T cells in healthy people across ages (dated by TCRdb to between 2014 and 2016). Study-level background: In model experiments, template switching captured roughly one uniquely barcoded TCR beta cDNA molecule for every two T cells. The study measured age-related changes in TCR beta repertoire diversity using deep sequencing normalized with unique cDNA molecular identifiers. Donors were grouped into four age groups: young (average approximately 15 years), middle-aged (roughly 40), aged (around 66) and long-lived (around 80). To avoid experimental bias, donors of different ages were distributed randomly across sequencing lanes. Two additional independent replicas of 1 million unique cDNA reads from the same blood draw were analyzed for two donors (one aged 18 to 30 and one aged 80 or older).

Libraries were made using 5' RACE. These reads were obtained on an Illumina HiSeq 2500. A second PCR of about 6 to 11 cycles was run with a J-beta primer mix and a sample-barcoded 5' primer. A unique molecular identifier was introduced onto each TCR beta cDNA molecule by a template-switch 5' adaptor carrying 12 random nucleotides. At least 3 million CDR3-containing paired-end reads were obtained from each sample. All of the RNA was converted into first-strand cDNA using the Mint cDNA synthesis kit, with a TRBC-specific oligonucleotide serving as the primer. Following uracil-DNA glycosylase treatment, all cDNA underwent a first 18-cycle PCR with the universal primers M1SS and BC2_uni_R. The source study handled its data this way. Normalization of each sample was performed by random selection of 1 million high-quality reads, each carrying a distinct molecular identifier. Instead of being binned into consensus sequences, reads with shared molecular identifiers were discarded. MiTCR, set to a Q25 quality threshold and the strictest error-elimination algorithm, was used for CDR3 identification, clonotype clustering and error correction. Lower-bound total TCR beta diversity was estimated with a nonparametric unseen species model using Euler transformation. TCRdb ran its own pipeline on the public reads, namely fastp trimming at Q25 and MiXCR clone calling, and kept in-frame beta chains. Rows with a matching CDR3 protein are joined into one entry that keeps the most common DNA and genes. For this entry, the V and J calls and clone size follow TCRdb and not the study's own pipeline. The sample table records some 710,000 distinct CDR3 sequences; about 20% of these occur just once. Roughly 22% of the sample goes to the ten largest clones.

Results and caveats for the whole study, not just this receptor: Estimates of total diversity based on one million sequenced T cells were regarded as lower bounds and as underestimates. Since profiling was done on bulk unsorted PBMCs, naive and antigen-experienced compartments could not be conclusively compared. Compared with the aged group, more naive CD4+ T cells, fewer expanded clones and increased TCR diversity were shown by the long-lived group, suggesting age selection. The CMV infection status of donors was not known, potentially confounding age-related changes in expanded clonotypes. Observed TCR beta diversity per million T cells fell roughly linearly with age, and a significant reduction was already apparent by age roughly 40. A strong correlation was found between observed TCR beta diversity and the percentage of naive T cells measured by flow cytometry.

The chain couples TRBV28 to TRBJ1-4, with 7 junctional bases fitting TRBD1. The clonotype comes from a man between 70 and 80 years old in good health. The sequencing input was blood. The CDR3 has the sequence CASSLGGGKLFF. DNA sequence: TGTGCCAGCAGTCTAGGGGGCGGAAAACTGTTTTTT.